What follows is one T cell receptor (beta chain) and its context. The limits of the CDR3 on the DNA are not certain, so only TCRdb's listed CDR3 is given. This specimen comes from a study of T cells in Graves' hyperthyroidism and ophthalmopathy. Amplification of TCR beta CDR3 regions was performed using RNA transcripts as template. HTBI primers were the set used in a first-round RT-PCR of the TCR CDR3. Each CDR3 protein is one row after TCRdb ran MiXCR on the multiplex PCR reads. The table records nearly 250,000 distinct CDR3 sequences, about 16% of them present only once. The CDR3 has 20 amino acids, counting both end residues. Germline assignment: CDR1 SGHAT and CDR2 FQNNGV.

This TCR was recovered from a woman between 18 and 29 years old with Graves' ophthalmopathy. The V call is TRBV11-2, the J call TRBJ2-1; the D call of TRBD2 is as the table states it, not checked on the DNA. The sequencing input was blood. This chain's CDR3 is CASSFYICSARDDPAGEQFF.